This T cell receptor beta chain was sequenced during a study of T cells in Graves' hyperthyroidism and ophthalmopathy. General study points: In validation, the model predicted ophthalmopathy. These predictions came a median approximately six months before onset. By a 13 V-J model, ophthalmopathy was set apart from stable hyperthyroidism.

CDR1 and CDR2 from the germline V gene are DFQATT and SNEGSKA (reference sequence). V gave up 1 base and J gave up 0 bases; unmatched junction bases: 5. The CDR3 contains 15 residues. This clonotype was counted at least ten times. Its specificity is not known. Uncontrolled infection, other autoimmune disease, pregnancy and lactation each barred patients from inclusion. Clinicians diagnosed patients from clinical symptoms, serum thyroxine and TRAb, thyroid ultrasound and orbital computed tomography. The TCR beta CDR3 regions underwent amplification using RNA transcripts as the source. First-round RT-PCR targeting the TCR CDR3 was performed with the HTBI primer set. TCRdb reprocessed the multiplex PCR reads via MiXCR and lists one record per CDR3 protein. The sample gives 500,000 to 750,000 distinct CDR3 sequences, about half of which show up once; roughly 7.7% is in the top ten.

The TCR was taken from a woman between 18 and 30 years old with Graves' hyperthyroidism. The rearrangement links TRBV20-1 to TRBJ1-1; 7 bases align to TRBD1. Sample: peripheral blood or thyroid tissue (not recorded which). This chain's CDR3 is CSARATGTVNTEAFF. The CDR3 bases are TGCAGTGCTAGAGCCACCGGGACAGTGAACACTGAAGCTTTCTTT.